The rows below give T cell receptor beta chains drawn from one sample of a study of T cell changes during pregnancy in multiple sclerosis. Libraries were prepared by immunoSEQ multiplex PCR; TCRdb keeps only in-frame clonotypes and omits some of them. Altogether roughly 120,000 clones are present, 85% to 95% being singletons, with the ten largest covering less than 7.5%. The specimen comprised peripheral blood, sampled before pregnancy. These receptors all stem from a female donor with multiple sclerosis, enrolled in a pregnancy study. Both conserved end residues are part of each CDR3. The D gene is left open where the match is weak. Part of the rows lack a size; the others show once, few, many or a class for expanded clones.

>-|TRBJ1-5|-|TRBV2
TGTGCCAGCACTAGAATAGAGGGGGTTAACAATCAGCCCCAGCATTTT
CASTRIEGVNNQPQHF
>-|TRBJ2-7|-|TRBV30
TGTGCCTGGAGTGTACGTCAGGGGCTCCCCTACGAGCAGTACTTC
CAWSVRQGLPYEQYF
>-|TRBJ2-5|-|TRBV9
TGTGCCAGCAGCACTGCGGCAGAGACCCAGTACTTC
CASSTAAETQYF
>-|TRBJ1-2|TRBD1|TRBV25-1
TGTGCCAGCAGGGCTACAGGGGGATCTGATGGCTACACCTTC
CASRATGGSDGYTF
>-|TRBJ1-4|-|TRBV18
TGTGCCAGCTCGAAGGAGGCAACTAATGAAAAACTGTTTTTT
CASSKEATNEKLFF
>-|TRBJ1-4|TRBD1|TRBV5-4
TGTGCCAGCAGCAGTACCCGGGACAGGGACGAAAAACTGTTTTTT
CASSSTRDRDEKLFF
>-|TRBJ2-5|-|TRBV7-9
TGTGCCAGCAGCTTAGCTCAGTCTGGCGGGGAGACCCAGTACTTC
CASSLAQSGGETQYF
>few|TRBJ2-1|-|TRBV18
TGTGCCAGCTCCCCGGCGGGGTTCAATGAGCAGTTCTTC
CASSPAGFNEQFF
>-|TRBJ1-1|-|TRBV29-1
TGCAGCGTTGCCCCAGGGGCGGGGGACACTGAAGCTTTCTTT
CSVAPGAGDTEAFF
>-|TRBJ1-1|-|TRBV9
TGTGCCAGCAGCATCGAGGGACTGTTGAACACTGAAGCTTTCTTT
CASSIEGLLNTEAFF
>-|TRBJ2-3|TRBD2|TRBV7-9
TGTGCCAGCAGCCCCCCCGGGGGGGCCCACCCTGGAGATACGCAGTATTTT
CASSPPGGAHPGDTQYF
>-|TRBJ2-5|TRBD1|TRBV9
TGTGCCAGCAGCTTTACGACAGGGGGCCAAGAGACCCAGTACTTC
CASSFTTGGQETQYF
>once|TRBJ2-5|TRBD2|TRBV18
TGTGCCAGCTCACTCCTGATAGCGGGAGAAGAGACCCAGTACTTC
CASSLLIAGEETQYF
>-|TRBJ1-3|TRBD1|TRBV7-3
TGTGCCAGCAGCCGAACAGGGGCTGGAAACACCATATATTTT
CASSRTGAGNTIYF
>once|TRBJ1-2|TRBD1|TRBV25-1
TGTGCCAGCAGTGATACGGGACAGGCTGGCTACACCTTC
CASSDTGQAGYTF
>-|TRBJ1-5|-|TRBV9
TGTGCCAGCAGCCCCCGCGAGGGAGGACAGCCCCAGCATTTT
CASSPREGGQPQHF
>-|TRBJ2-1|TRBD2|TRBV18
TGTGCCAGCTCACCACTTGGAGCGGGGGGGAACAATGAGCAGTTCTTC
CASSPLGAGGNNEQFF
>-|TRBJ1-1|-|TRBV7-9
TGTGCCAGCAGCTACAGGGCCAACACTGAAGCTTTCTTT
CASSYRANTEAFF
>-|TRBJ1-1|TRBD1|TRBV4-2
TGTGCCAGCAGCTCGGACAGGGGCGGGACTGAAGCTTTCTTT
CASSSDRGGTEAFF
>-|TRBJ2-7|-|TRBV7-9
TGTGCCAGCAGCTTAGACAGTGGCGAGCAGTACTTC
CASSLDSGEQYF
>-|TRBJ2-5|TRBD1|TRBV18
TGTGCCAGCTCACCAACGGACAGGGTAGACCAAGAGACCCAGTACTTC
CASSPTDRVDQETQYF
>-|TRBJ2-1|TRBD2|TRBV28
TGTGCCAGCAGTTTGTGGGGGGGGACTAACTCCGAGCAGTTCTTC
CASSLWGGTNSEQFF
>-|TRBJ1-1|TRBD1|TRBV5-1
TGCGCCAGCAGCCGGCGGTCCGAACAGGGGAGGAGCACTGAAGCTTTCTTT
CASSRRSEQGRSTEAFF
>-|TRBJ1-1|-|TRBV13
TGTGCCAGCAGCTTAGGGGGAGGGGAACGGGGGTACACTGAAGCTTTCTTT
CASSLGGGERGYTEAFF
>-|TRBJ1-5|-|TRBV19
TGTGCCAGTAGTTTTAGACAGGCGGGGGCCTATCAGCCCCAGCATTTT
CASSFRQAGAYQPQHF
>-|TRBJ1-2|TRBD1|TRBV5-1
TGCGCCAGCAGCTTAGGACAGGGTTTAGGGGGCTACACCTTC
CASSLGQGLGGYTF
>-|TRBJ2-7|TRBD1|TRBV7-9
TGTGCCAGCAGCTTAACGGACAGGGGGGTAAGCGAGCAGTACTTC
CASSLTDRGVSEQYF
>-|TRBJ2-3|-|TRBV19
TGTGCCAGTAGTATACCAGTCCCAGTCACAGATACGCAGTATTTT
CASSIPVPVTDTQYF
>-|TRBJ2-7|TRBD2|TRBV4-1
TGCGCCAGCAGCCAAGAAGTTGTCGGACTAGGATCCCACGAGCAGTACTTC
CASSQEVVGLGSHEQYF
>once|TRBJ2-7|-|TRBV7-9
TGTGCCAGCAGCTTAGGAAGCCTCTACGAGCAGTACTTC
CASSLGSLYEQYF